The clone carrying this TCR beta chain was counted a single time. The antigen is unknown. The sample comes from a study of cytomegalovirus exposure and HLA in healthy donors. The CDR3 is 14 amino acids. V lost 5 bases to trimming and J lost 7 bases, with 17 bases between them. CDR1 is LNHDA, CDR2 SQIVND, per germline (reference sequence). Study results and caveats: Analyzed later, association rates of TCRs varied across HLA loci, with DRB1 most and HLA-C fewest. Reportedly, fewer N-insertions than the approximately 600-donor mean appeared in an Asian-associated ancestry cluster in a later analysis. Most of the TCR beta V segments (in an earlier analysis) were productive either about 87% or about 30% of the time.

The PCR was carried out with 60 Vbeta primers and 13 Jbeta primers. Original handling: Counted up in a later analysis, unique TCR beta chains came to about 80 million, with around 10 million shared. Sequencing was performed with immunoSEQ multiplex PCR; in TCRdb, only in-frame clones are kept and a portion is missing. V, J and clone size were drawn from that table, and D and trimming were deduced from the DNA. The table shows some 210,000 clones, with about nine tenths occurring only once. This clonotype was obtained from a young man in good health and CMV-seronegative. The chain carries TRBV19 and TRBJ1-1; D is possibly TRBD1 (5 bases). The sequenced sample consisted of PBMCs. The CDR3 DNA sequence: TGTGCCAGTAGTCTCACCGGGGGAATAGGTGAAGCTTTCTTT. Amino acids: CASSLTGGIGEAFF.